These 18 T cell receptor beta chains were all obtained from the same sample, sequenced in a study of OX40 agonist ivuxolimab in advanced cancers. Library preparation used the immunoSEQ multiplex PCR assay. TCRdb took this table from immuneACCESS and kept in-frame rearrangements with V and J called. Such tables lack part of the clones; where checked against another copy, unresolved V genes explain under half of the gap, and the rest is unexplained. The sample table records tens of thousands of clones; approximately 81% of these occur just once. The top ten clones comprise 3.5% to 6% of the sample. The sequences come from CD4+ or CD8+ T cells sorted from blood, collected in a trial of the OX40 agonist ivuxolimab. These receptors all come from an adult with an advanced solid tumor such as melanoma, head and neck, liver or kidney cancer.

The V gene is TRBV6-5, the J gene TRBJ2-1, with 9 bases matching TRBD1. Germline V CDR1 and CDR2: MNHEY, SVGAGI. The CDR3 spans 14 residues. V gave up 4 bases and J gave up 3 bases; unmatched junction bases: 1. CDR3 protein: CASSLTGGYNEQFF. The CDR3 DNA is TGTGCCAGCAGTTTGACAGGGGGCTACAATGAGCAGTTCTTC.

The chain employs TRBV7-2 and TRBJ2-3, with no clear D. Trimming took 1 base from V and 4 from J, leaving 6 bases between them. In germline, CDR1 is SGHTA, CDR2 FQGNSA. CDR3 length equals 13 residues. The CDR3 region has the DNA TGTGCCAGCAGCTTAGGAGCGTCAGATACGCAGTATTTT. The encoded protein is CASSLGASDTQYF. The full variable domain, completed using reference TRBV7-2 and TRBJ2-3, is GAGVSQSPSNKVTEKGKDVELRCDPISGHTALYWYRQSLGQGLEFLIYFQGNSAPDKSGLPSDRFSAERTGGSVSTLTIQRTQQEDSAVYLCASSLGASDTQYFGPGTRLTVL.

CDR3 bases: TGCAGCGTTGAAGATGGGACATTGGGATCCTACGAGCAGTACTTC. Its protein product is CSVEDGTLGSYEQYF. V is TRBV29-1 and J is TRBJ2-7; D possibly corresponds to TRBD1 (6 bases). This CDR3 is 15 amino acids long. Germline assignment: CDR1 SQVTM and CDR2 ANQGSEA. Trimming shortened V by 0 bases and J by 1 base, and 13 bases separated the two germline ends.

This sequence joins TRBV9 and TRBJ2-2; D ambiguous. Trimming left V 3 bases short and J 1 base short, with 4 bases between. The CDR3 covers 13 residues. Germline loops: CDR1 SGDLS, CDR2 YYNGEE. CDR3 sequence (DNA): TGTGCCAGCAGCGAAAGGAACACCGGGGAGCTGTTTTTT. Protein: CASSERNTGELFF.

The chain joins TRBV10-3 to TRBJ2-3; the match to TRBD1 covers 7 bases. The CDR3 length is 13 residues. Germline lookup yields CDR1 ENHRY and CDR2 SYGVKD. The V gene end was trimmed by 10 bases and the J gene end by 2 bases; junction bases not matched to a gene: 6. The CDR3 is CATGQAITDTQYF. For the CDR3, the DNA is TGTGCCACCGGACAGGCGATCACAGATACGCAGTATTTT.

This sequence joins TRBV6-1 and TRBJ1-4; 7 bases map to TRBD1. The J segment lost 7 bases and the V segment lost 10 bases, leaving 12 bases of the junction unmatched. The germline V gene has CDR1 MNHNS and CDR2 SASEGT. This CDR3 has 14 amino acids. The CDR3 bases are TGTGCCACCCAGGGGGGGGCGCGGGCTGAAAAACTGTTTTTT. Its protein is CATQGGARAEKLFF.

V usage is TRBV6-5 and J usage is TRBJ2-5; 7 positions match TRBD1. Germline trimming cut 5 bases from V and 7 bases from J; bases unmatched to any gene: 10. CDR1 is MNHEY and CDR2 is SVGAGI in the germline V gene. This CDR3 region has 14 residues. Written as DNA, the CDR3 is TGTGCCAGCAGTCTACAGGGGTTCCGTGGGACCCAGTACTTC. Translated, it gives CASSLQGFRGTQYF.

The chain joins TRBV23-1 to TRBJ2-3, with D possibly matching TRBD2 (6 bases). TRBV23-1 carries the ORF label, with uncertain function. CDR3 size: 18 residues. V lost 0 bases, J lost 5 bases, and 21 bases lay in between. The CDR3 loop is CASSQSVYWRGGKDTQYF. The CDR3 coding sequence is TGCGCCAGCAGTCAATCTGTGTATTGGAGGGGAGGAAAAGATACGCAGTATTTT.

The table lists this clone with a count of one. The chain recombines TRBV6-6 with TRBJ1-1; the D is unclear. This CDR3 is 15 amino acids long. V was pared by 0 bases and J by 3 bases, with 11 bases between. Germline V lookup: CDR1 MNHNY, CDR2 SVGAGI (reference sequence). In nucleotides, the CDR3 is TGTGCCAGCAGTTACTCGAGGAGCGGGGACACTGAAGCTTTCTTT. Translating it yields CASSYSRSGDTEAFF.

The rearrangement joins TRBV10-3 to TRBJ2-2, with unresolved D. CDR1 is ENHRY and CDR2 is SYGVKD in the germline V gene. V was shortened by 3 bases and J by 0 bases, with 11 bases between the two germline ends. This CDR3 region has 16 residues. CDR3 nucleotide sequence: TGTGCCATCAGTGAACCTGACTCGACGAACACCGGGGAGCTGTTTTTT. This encodes CAISEPDSTNTGELFF.

The V call is TRBV7-2, the J call TRBJ2-2, with 8 bases that match TRBD2. The germline V gene has CDR1 SGHTA and CDR2 FQGNSA. V lost 1 base to trimming and J lost 7 bases; unmatched junction nucleotides: 5. The CDR3 extends over 15 amino acids. CDR3 loop: CASSLGSGRVGELFF. The CDR3 nucleotides are TGTGCCAGCAGCTTAGGTTCCGGGAGGGTCGGGGAGCTGTTTTTT.

V usage is TRBV5-1 and J usage is TRBJ1-1; D call uncertain. Germline V gene lookup returns CDR1 SGHRS and CDR2 YFSETQ. The CDR3 length is 13 residues. V was shortened by 7 bases and J by 1 base, with 11 bases between the two germline ends. This CDR3 is CASGEGTNTEAFF. The CDR3 coding sequence is TGCGCCAGCGGAGAGGGTACGAACACTGAAGCTTTCTTT.

The V and J genes are TRBV7-9 and TRBJ1-5; D might be TRBD1 (6 bases). The CDR3 is 13 residues long. Germline V gene sequence: CDR1 SEHNR, CDR2 FQNEAQ (reference sequence). V was trimmed by 8 bases and J by 4 bases, leaving 12 bases between them. In DNA, the CDR3 is TGTGCCAGCGGCCGACAGGAAAATCAGCCCCAGCATTTT. This encodes CASGRQENQPQHF.

In nucleotides, the CDR3 is TGCGCCAGCAGCTGGGCACTGACCACAGATACGCAGTATTTT. Translating it yields CASSWALTTDTQYF. This sequence joins TRBV5-1 and TRBJ2-3, with D hard to call. This CDR3 spans 14 amino acids. Trimming stripped 3 bases from V and 2 bases from J, with 10 bases between. Germline assignment: CDR1 SGHRS and CDR2 YFSETQ.

The rearrangement links TRBV11-2 to TRBJ1-2, with D possibly TRBD1 on 6 matching bases. Germline V gene sequence: CDR1 SGHAT, CDR2 FQNNGV. CDR3 length: 13 residues. Between the trimmed V and J ends, which lost 5 bases and 8 bases, there was a span of 15 bases. CDR3 in DNA: TGTGCCAGCAGCACGACCGCAGGGGACGGCTACACCTTC. This sequence encodes CASSTTAGDGYTF.

The rearrangement uses TRBV6-6 and TRBJ1-2; possible D gene TRBD1, 6 bases. V lost 5 bases and J lost 4, with 17 bases in between. Germline lookup yields CDR1 MNHNY and CDR2 SVGAGI (reference sequence). The CDR3 runs 15 residues. In nucleotides, the CDR3 is TGTGCCAGCAGTCCCGGGGGTGGGACACTCTATGGCTACACCTTC. Amino acid sequence: CASSPGGGTLYGYTF.

The gene calls are TRBV28 and TRBJ2-7; tentative D call: TRBD1 (5 bases). The germline gives CDR1 MDHEN, CDR2 SYDVKM. The CDR3 is made up of 12 amino acids. Trimming pared 6 bases from V and 4 bases from J, leaving 10 bases between. CDR3 in DNA: TGTGCCAGCAGACTGCAGGGTTACGAGCAGTACTTC. It codes for CASRLQGYEQYF. Full variable domain (rest looked up from reference TRBV28 and TRBJ2-7): DVKVTQSSRYLVKRTGEKVFLECVQDMDHENMFWYRQDPGLGLRLIYFSYDVKMKEKGDIPEGYSVSREKKERFSLILESASTNQTSMYLCASRLQGYEQYFGPGTRLTVT.

V usage is TRBV7-2 and J usage is TRBJ2-5, with TRBD2 matching 7 bases. The V and J ends lost 7 bases and 3 bases, in that order; junction bases with no gene match: 8. The CDR3 contains 14 residues. From germline, CDR1 is SGHTA and CDR2 FQGNSA. The CDR3 region has the DNA TGTGCCAGCACCCTTTGGGAGGGAAAAGAGACCCAGTACTTC. It is translated as CASTLWEGKETQYF.